The text below deals with one T cell receptor (beta chain). This clonotype was detected many times. The antigen it recognizes is unknown. Base quality data are lacking; no much larger clone is found one base away. This was a case-control study nested in a cohort of healthcare workers in London, UK, who had nasopharyngeal swab PCR tests and blood samples taken every week. Healthcare workers were enrolled in the week of the UK lockdown, from 23 to 31 March 2020, and were followed every week for up to roughly 16 weeks. Libraries were built with 5' RACE. For sequencing, a NextSeq 500 was employed. To correct for sequencing error and PCR bias, the TCR library protocol tagged individual cDNA molecules with unique molecular identifiers. Both TCR alpha and beta chains were sequenced, and tight co-correlation was observed between alpha and beta sequence abundances in each sample. The authors' pipeline ran thus. V gene, J gene and CDR3 annotation of TCR sequences was performed with Decombinator V4. TCRs were defined as expanded if a significant change between any two time points was detected under a Poisson model with p below 0.0001. Abundances of TCRs were expressed as counts per million after normalisation to the total number of TCRs sequenced in each sample. MAIT TCRs were defined by TRAV1-2 paired with TRAJ12, TRAJ20 or TRAJ33, and iNKT TCRs by TRAV10 paired with TRAJ18. VDJdb, accessed on 1 November 2021, was searched for TCRs annotated for CMV, EBV and SARS-CoV-2, and TCRs annotated for more than one antigen were excluded. TCRdb reanalyzed the raw reads on its own, using fastp at Q25 for trimming and MiXCR for clone calling, and kept in-frame beta chains. Duplicate CDR3 protein sequences are folded into a single record with the most common DNA and genes. V and J calls and clone size were set by TCRdb, not the authors. This sample comprises around 57,000 distinct CDR3 sequences, about 10% of them detected only once. Approximately 1.7% of the sample comes from the top ten.

Relative to germline, V is missing 4 bases and J is missing 4 bases, with 6 bases of the junction outside any gene match. CDR1 and CDR2 (SGHAT, FQNNGV) derive from the germline V gene. The CDR3 runs 14 residues from the cysteine to the phenylalanine. CDR3 DNA only is kept here, 42 bases in frame from base 1. These data come from a study of early T cells in non-severe SARS-CoV-2 infection (TCRdb year 2021). Background on the whole study: TCR sequencing used bulk RNA from unsorted whole blood, so alpha and beta chains could not be paired. The investigation overall reported the following: VDJdb matching was skewed toward anti-spike CD8 responses and likely underestimated virus-specific expansions by missing private and CD4 specificities.

The TCR originated in an adult who was a healthcare worker with PCR-confirmed SARS-CoV-2 infection or an uninfected control (not recorded which). The chain is encoded by TRBV11-2 joined to TRBJ1-1; TRBD1 agrees with 7 junctional bases. The sequenced sample was whole blood. The sequenced DNA is TGTGCCAGCAGCTCCGGACAGGCTTCCACTGAAGCTTTCTTT. Its translation reads: CASSSGQASTEAFF.